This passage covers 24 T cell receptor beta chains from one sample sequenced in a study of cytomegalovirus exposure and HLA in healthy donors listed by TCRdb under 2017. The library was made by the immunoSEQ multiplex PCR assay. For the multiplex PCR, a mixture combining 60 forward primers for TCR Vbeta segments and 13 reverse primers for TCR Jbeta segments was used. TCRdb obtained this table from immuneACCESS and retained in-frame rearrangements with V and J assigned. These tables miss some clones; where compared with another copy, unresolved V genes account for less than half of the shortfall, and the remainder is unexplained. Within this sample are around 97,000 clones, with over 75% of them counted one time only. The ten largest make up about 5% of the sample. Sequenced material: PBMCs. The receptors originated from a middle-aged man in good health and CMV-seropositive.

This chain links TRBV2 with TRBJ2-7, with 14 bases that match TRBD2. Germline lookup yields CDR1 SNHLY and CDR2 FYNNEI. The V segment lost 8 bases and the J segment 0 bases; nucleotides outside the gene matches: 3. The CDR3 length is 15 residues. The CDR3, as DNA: TGTGCCAGCGGAGGACTAGCGGGGGGCTCCTACGAGCAGTACTTC. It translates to CASGGLAGGSYEQYF.

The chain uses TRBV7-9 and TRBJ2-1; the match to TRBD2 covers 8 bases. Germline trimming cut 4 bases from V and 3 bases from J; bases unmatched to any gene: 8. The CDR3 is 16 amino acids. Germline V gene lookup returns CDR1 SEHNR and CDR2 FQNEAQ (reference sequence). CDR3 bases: TGTGCCAGCAGCTCACTTAGCGGGGCGGTCTACAATGAGCAGTTCTTC. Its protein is CASSSLSGAVYNEQFF.

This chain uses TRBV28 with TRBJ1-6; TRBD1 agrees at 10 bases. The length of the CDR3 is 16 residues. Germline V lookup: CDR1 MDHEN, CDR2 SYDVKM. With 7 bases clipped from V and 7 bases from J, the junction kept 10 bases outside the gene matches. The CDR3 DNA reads TGTGCCAGCAAACGGGACAGGGGCCGAGGCAATTCACCCCTCCACTTT. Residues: CASKRDRGRGNSPLHF.

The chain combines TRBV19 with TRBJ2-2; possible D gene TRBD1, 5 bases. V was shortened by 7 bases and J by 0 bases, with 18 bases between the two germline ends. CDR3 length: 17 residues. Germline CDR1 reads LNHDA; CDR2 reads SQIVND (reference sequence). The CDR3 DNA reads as TGTGCCAGTAAAAATCCTTTGACAGCGCCGAACACCGGGGAGCTGTTTTTT. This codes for CASKNPLTAPNTGELFF.

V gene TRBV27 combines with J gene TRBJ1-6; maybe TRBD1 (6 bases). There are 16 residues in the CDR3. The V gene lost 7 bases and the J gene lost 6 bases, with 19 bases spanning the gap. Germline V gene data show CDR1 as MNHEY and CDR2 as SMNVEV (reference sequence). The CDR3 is CASTRAGAPVNSPLHF. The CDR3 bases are TGTGCCAGCACCAGGGCGGGGGCGCCGGTTAATTCACCCCTCCACTTT.

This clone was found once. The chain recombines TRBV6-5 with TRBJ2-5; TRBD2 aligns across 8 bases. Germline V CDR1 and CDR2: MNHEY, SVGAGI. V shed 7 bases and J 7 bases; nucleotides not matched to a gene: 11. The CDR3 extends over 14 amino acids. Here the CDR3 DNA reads TGTGCCAGCACCGGGAGCGGGGGTTGGGGGACCCAGTACTTC. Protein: CASTGSGGWGTQYF.

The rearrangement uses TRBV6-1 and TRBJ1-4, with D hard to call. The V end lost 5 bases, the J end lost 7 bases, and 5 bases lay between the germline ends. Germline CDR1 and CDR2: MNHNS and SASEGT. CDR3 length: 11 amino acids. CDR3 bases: TGTGCCAGCAGTCCCCGTGAAAAACTGTTTTTT. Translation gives CASSPREKLFF.

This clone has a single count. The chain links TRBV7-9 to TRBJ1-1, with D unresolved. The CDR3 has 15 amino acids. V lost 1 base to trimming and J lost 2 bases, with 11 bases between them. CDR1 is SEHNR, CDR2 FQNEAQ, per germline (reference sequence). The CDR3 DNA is TGTGCCAGCAGCTTAGGAGCCGGGTTCAACACTGAAGCTTTCTTT. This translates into CASSLGAGFNTEAFF.

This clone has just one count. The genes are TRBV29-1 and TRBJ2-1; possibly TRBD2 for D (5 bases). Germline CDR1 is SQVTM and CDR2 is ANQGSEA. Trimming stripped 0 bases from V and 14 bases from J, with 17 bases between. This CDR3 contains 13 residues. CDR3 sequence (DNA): TGCAGCGTTGAAGATCACTTCGGACTGAACAAGTTCTTC. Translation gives CSVEDHFGLNKFF.

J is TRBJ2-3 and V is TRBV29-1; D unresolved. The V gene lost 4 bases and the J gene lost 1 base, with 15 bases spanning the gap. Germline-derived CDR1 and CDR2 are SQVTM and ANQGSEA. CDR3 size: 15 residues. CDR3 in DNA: TGCAGCGTTGGCCCTCAGGCTACTGGCACAGATACGCAGTATTTT. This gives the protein CSVGPQATGTDTQYF.

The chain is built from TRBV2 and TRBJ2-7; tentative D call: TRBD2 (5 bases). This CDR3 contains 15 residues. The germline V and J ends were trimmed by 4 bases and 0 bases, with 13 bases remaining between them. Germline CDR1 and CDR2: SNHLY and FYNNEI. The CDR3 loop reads CASSGGLGDSYEQYF. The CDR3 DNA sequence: TGTGCCAGCAGTGGAGGACTGGGAGACTCCTACGAGCAGTACTTC.

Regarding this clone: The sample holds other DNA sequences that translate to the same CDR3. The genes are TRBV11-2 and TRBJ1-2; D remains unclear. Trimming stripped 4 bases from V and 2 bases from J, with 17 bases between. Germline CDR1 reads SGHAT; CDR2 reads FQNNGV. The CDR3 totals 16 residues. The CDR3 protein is CASSSETTEANYGYTF. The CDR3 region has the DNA TGTGCCAGCAGCTCCGAAACGACGGAGGCCAACTATGGCTACACCTTC.

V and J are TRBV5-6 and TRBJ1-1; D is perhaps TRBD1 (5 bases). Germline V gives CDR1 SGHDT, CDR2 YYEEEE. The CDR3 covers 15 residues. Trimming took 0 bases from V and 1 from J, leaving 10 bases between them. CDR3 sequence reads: CASSLEGLANTEAFF. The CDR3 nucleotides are TGTGCCAGCAGCTTGGAGGGGCTGGCGAACACTGAAGCTTTCTTT. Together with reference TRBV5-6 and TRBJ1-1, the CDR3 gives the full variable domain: DAGVTQSPTHLIKTRGQQVTLRCSPKSGHDTVSWYQQALGQGPQFIFQYYEEEERQRGNFPDRFSGHQFPNYSSELNVNALLLGDSALYLCASSLEGLANTEAFFGQGTRLTVV.

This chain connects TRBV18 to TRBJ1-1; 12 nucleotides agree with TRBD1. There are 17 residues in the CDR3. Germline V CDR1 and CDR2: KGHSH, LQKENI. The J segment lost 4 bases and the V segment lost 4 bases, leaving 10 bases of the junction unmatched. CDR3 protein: CASSRSGTGGWGTEAFF. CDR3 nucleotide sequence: TGTGCCAGCTCACGATCCGGGACAGGGGGCTGGGGCACTGAAGCTTTCTTT.

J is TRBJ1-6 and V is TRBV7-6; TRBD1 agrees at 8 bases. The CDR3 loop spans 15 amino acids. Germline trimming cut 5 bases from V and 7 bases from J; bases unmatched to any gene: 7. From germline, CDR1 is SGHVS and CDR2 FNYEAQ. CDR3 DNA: TGTGCCAGCAGCAGACAGGGGCCGCCGAATTCACCCCTCCACTTT. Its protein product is CASSRQGPPNSPLHF. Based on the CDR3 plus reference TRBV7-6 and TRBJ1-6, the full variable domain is GAGVSQSPRYKVTKRGQDVALRCDPISGHVSLYWYRQALGQGPEFLTYFNYEAQQDKSGLPNDRFSAERPEGSISTLTIQRTEQRDSAMYRCASSRQGPPNSPLHFGNGTRLTVT.

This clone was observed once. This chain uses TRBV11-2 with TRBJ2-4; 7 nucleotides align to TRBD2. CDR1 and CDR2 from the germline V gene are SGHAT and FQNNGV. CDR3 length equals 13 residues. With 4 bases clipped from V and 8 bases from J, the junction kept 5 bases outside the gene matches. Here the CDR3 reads CASSWGRVDIQYF. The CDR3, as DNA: TGTGCCAGCAGCTGGGGGAGGGTTGACATTCAGTACTTC.

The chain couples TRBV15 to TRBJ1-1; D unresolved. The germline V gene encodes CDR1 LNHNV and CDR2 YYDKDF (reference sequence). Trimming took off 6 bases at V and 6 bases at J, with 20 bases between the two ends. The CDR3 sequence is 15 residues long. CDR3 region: CATSHLEGGIPEAFF. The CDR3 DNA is TGTGCCACCAGTCATCTGGAGGGTGGTATCCCTGAAGCTTTCTTT.

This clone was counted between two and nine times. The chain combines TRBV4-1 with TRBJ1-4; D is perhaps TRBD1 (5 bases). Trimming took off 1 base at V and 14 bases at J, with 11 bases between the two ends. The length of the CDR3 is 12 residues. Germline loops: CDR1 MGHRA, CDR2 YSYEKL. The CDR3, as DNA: TGCGCCAGCAGCCAAGTCCCAGGGACTCTGTTTTTT. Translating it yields CASSQVPGTLFF.

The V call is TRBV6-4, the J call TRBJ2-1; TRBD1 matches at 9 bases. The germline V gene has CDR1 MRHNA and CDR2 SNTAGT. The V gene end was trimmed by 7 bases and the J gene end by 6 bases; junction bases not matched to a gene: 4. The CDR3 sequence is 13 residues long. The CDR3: CASKKTGGNEQFF. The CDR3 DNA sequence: TGTGCCAGCAAGAAGACAGGGGGCAATGAGCAGTTCTTC.

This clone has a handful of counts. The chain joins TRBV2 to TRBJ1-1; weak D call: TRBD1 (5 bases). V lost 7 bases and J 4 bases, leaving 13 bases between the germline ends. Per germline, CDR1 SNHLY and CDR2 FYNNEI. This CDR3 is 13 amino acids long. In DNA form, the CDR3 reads TGTGCCAGCACTCAGGGCCCGGGCACTGAAGCTTTCTTT. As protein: CASTQGPGTEAFF.

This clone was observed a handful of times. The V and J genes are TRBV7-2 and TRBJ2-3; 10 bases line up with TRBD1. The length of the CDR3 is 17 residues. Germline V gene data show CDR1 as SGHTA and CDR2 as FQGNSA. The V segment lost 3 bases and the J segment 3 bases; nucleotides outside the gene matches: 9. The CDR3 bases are TGTGCCAGCAGCTTGATACCGCGACAGGGGGCAACAGATACGCAGTATTTT. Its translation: CASSLIPRQGATDTQYF.

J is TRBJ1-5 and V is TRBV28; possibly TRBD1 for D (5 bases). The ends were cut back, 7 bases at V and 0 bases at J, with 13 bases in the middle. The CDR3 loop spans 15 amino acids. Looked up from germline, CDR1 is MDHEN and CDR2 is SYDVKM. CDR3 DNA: TGTGCCAGCAACCGTCGGGGGGGTAGCAATCAGCCCCAGCATTTT. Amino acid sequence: CASNRRGGSNQPQHF.

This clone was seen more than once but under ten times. The CDR3 DNA is TGTGCCAGTAGCTCCAGGGAGGATTCTGAAGCTTTCTTT. Translating gives CASSSREDSEAFF. The chain is built from TRBV19 and TRBJ1-1; D possibly corresponds to TRBD1 (5 bases). Trimming took off 6 bases at V and 6 bases at J, with 14 bases between the two ends. This CDR3 comprises 13 residues. Germline CDR1 and CDR2: LNHDA and SQIVND (reference sequence).

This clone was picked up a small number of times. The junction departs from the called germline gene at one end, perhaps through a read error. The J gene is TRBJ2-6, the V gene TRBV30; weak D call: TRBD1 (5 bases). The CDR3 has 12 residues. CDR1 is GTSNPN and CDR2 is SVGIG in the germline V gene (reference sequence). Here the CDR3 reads CAWDPGANGLTF. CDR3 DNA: TGTGCCTGGGATCCTGGGGCCAACGGCCTGACTTTC.